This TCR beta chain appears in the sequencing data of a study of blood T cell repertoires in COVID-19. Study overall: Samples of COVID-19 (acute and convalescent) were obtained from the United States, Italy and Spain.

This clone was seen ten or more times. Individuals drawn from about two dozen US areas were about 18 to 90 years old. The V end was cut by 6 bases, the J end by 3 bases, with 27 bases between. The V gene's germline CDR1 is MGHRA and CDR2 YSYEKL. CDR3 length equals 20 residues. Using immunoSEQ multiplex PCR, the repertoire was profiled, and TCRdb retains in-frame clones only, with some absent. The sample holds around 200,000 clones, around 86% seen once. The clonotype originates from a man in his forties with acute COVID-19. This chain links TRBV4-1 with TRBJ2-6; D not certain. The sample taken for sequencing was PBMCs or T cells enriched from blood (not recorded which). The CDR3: CASRRSITPKLHLGANVLTF. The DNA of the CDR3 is TGCGCCAGCAGACGCTCTATTACCCCGAAGCTCCACCTTGGGGCCAACGTCCTGACTTTC.